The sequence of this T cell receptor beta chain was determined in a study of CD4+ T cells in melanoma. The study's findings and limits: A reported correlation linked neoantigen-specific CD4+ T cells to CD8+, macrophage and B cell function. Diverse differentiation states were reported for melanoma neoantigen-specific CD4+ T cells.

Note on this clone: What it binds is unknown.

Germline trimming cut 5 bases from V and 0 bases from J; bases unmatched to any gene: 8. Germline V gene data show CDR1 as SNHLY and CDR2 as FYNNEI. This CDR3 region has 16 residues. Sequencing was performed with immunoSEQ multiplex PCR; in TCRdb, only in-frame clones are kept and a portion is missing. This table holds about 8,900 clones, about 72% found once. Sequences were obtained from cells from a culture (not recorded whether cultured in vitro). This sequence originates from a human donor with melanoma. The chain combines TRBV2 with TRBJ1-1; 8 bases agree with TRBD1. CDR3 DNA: TGTGCCAGCAGTCCAATAAGGGACAGGATGAACACTGAAGCTTTCTTT. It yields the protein CASSPIRDRMNTEAFF.